A selection of T cell receptor beta chains follows, all from one sample in a study of PD-1 blockade in classical Hodgkin lymphoma. Only in-frame clones appear in the TCRdb table, and some are missing; sequencing was by immunoSEQ multiplex PCR. The sample comprises some 34,000 clones, 85% to 90% of which are singletons, and approximately 0.22% rests with the top ten. The sequenced sample was CD4+ T cells from blood. Source of these receptors: a human donor with classical Hodgkin lymphoma. The CDR3 runs from the conserved cysteine through the conserved F or W. D genes are given only for firm matches. Not every row has a clone size; where given, it reads once, few, many or a size class.

d_call | j_call | cdr3_length | v_call | clone_size | cdr3_nt | cdr3_aa
- | TRBJ1-1 | 12 | TRBV2 | once | TGTGCCAGCAATTGGAGGAACACTGAAGCTTTCTTT | CASNWRNTEAFF
- | TRBJ2-2 | 15 | TRBV19 | - | TGTGCCAGTAGTAAGGGACTGATGAACACCGGGGAGCTGTTTTTT | CASSKGLMNTGELFF
TRBD2 | TRBJ2-2 | 15 | TRBV4-1 | - | TGCGCCAGCAGCCACCGACTAGCGGTGTCCGGGGAGCTGTTTTTT | CASSHRLAVSGELFF
- | TRBJ1-1 | 17 | TRBV5-8 | - | TGTGCCAGCAGCAACGGGGCACAGCGGTTAATGAACACTGAAGCTTTCTTT | CASSNGAQRLMNTEAFF
TRBD2 | TRBJ2-7 | 11 | TRBV2 | - | TGTGCCACCCGGGAGGCCTACGAGCAGTACTTC | CATREAYEQYF
TRBD1 | TRBJ1-5 | 18 | TRBV10-3 | few | TGTGCCATCAGTGAGTCGAGGGCCAGGGGGCACAGCAATCAGCCCCAGCATTTT | CAISESRARGHSNQPQHF
- | TRBJ2-3 | 10 | TRBV29-1 | - | TGCAGCGTTGGAAAGGATACGCAGTATTTT | CSVGKDTQYF
TRBD1 | TRBJ1-5 | 19 | TRBV28 | - | TGTGCCAGCAGTCCTTTCTACGACAGGGAGGGGGGGAGCAATCAGCCCCAGCATTTT | CASSPFYDREGGSNQPQHF
- | TRBJ2-1 | 15 | TRBV5-8 | - | TGTGCCAGCAGCTTGGGACCGAGCTCCTACAATGAGCAGTTCTTC | CASSLGPSSYNEQFF
- | TRBJ2-7 | 15 | TRBV2 | - | TGTGCCAGCAGTGGCTACCGGGGAATAGCTGATGAGCAGTACTTC | CASSGYRGIADEQYF
- | TRBJ1-1 | 11 | TRBV16 | few | TGTGCCAGCAGCCGGGACACTGAAGCTTTCTTT | CASSRDTEAFF
- | TRBJ2-5 | 16 | TRBV5-4 | - | TGTGCCAGCAGCTCCTCCCTAAGAGGGGGGTGGGAGACCCAGTACTTC | CASSSSLRGGWETQYF
- | TRBJ2-7 | 14 | TRBV5-1 | - | TGCGCCAGCAGCTTACAAGGAATCGGAGCCGAGCAGTACTTC | CASSLQGIGAEQYF
- | TRBJ2-3 | 15 | TRBV2 | - | TGTGCCAGCAGTGGGTTGGCGGCTAGCACAGATACGCAGTATTTT | CASSGLAASTDTQYF
- | TRBJ1-2 | 14 | TRBV9 | - | TGTGCCAGCAGCTCAGATGGGGGGGCGGGCGGCTACACCTTC | CASSSDGGAGGYTF
- | TRBJ2-1 | 13 | TRBV2 | - | TGTGCCAGCAGTGAAGAAAAAGGAAATGAGCAGTTCTTC | CASSEEKGNEQFF
- | TRBJ1-4 | 11 | TRBV7-2 | - | TGTGCCAGCAGCTTGGGGACTTGGCTGTTTTTT | CASSLGTWLFF
- | TRBJ2-1 | 16 | TRBV28 | - | TGTGCCAGCAGTTTAAGGAGGGGGAGCTCCTACAATGAGCAGTTCTTC | CASSLRRGSSYNEQFF
TRBD1 | TRBJ1-1 | 14 | TRBV5-5 | - | TGTGCCAGCAGCGACGTGACAGGGGTCACTGAAGCTTTCTTT | CASSDVTGVTEAFF
- | TRBJ2-7 | 16 | TRBV11-2 | - | TGTGCCAGCAGCGGGAGGAGCAGTCCGAGCTCCTACGAGCAGTACTTC | CASSGRSSPSSYEQYF
- | TRBJ1-6 | 15 | TRBV2 | - | TGTGCCAGCAGTAAGGAGAGGGGCTATAATTCACCCCTCCACTTT | CASSKERGYNSPLHF
TRBD1 | TRBJ1-4 | 15 | TRBV7-9 | - | TGTGCCAGCAGCTATGACCGGGACAGGGGTGAAAAACTGTTTTTT | CASSYDRDRGEKLFF
- | TRBJ1-2 | 15 | TRBV19 | - | TGTGCCAGTACCGTTTGGGGGCAGGAAAACTATGGCTACACCTTC | CASTVWGQENYGYTF
- | TRBJ1-1 | 11 | TRBV11-2 | - | TGTGCCAGCAGCCAAGAGGTTGAAGCTTTCTTT | CASSQEVEAFF
- | TRBJ1-6 | 16 | TRBV25-1 | once | TGTGCCAGCAGTGAATGGAGGGGGGACCGGGGTTCACCCCTCCACTTT | CASSEWRGDRGSPLHF
- | TRBJ2-7 | 15 | TRBV28 | - | TGTGCCAGCAGTTCTGCGGGCGGGGGCGCCTACGAGCAGTACTTC | CASSSAGGGAYEQYF
- | TRBJ1-1 | 11 | TRBV20-1 | - | TGCAGTGCTGGGAGGGCCACAGAGGCTTTCTTT | CSAGRATEAFF
- | TRBJ1-2 | 13 | TRBV9 | - | TGTGCCAGCAGCGGGCAGGGGCTGTATGGCTACACCTTC | CASSGQGLYGYTF
- | TRBJ1-4 | 15 | TRBV2 | - | TGTGCCAGCAGAAGACAGGTCACGGGTAATGAAAAACTGTTTTTT | CASRRQVTGNEKLFF
- | TRBJ2-2 | 18 | TRBV7-2 | - | TGTGCCAGCAGCTTAGTAGCTGGGGCTAGCGCGGTGACCGGGGAGCTGTTTTTT | CASSLVAGASAVTGELFF
- | TRBJ2-1 | 14 | TRBV6-6 | - | TGTGCCAGCAGGTACAGGGCCCACTACAATGAGCAGTTCTTC | CASRYRAHYNEQFF
- | TRBJ2-7 | 14 | TRBV5-1 | - | TGCGCCAGCAGCTCTGGGACTCCAGGGAAAAAGCAGTACTTC | CASSSGTPGKKQYF
TRBD1 | TRBJ2-5 | 14 | TRBV7-2 | once | TGTGCCTCGTCGCGGGACAGGGGTTTAGAGACCCAGTACTTC | CASSRDRGLETQYF
- | TRBJ1-2 | 12 | TRBV11-2 | once | TGTGCCAGCAGCTTTACTAACTATGGCTACACCTTC | CASSFTNYGYTF
- | TRBJ1-1 | 12 | TRBV6-5 | - | TGTGCCAGCAAAGCGACTTTCACTGAAGCTTTCTTT | CASKATFTEAFF
TRBD1 | TRBJ2-1 | 13 | TRBV5-4 | - | TGTGCCAGCAGCTTCTGGACAGGGAATGAGCAGTTCTTC | CASSFWTGNEQFF
- | TRBJ2-7 | 12 | TRBV5-1 | - | TGCGCCAGCGGGGCAGGGTCCCTCGAGCAGTACTTC | CASGAGSLEQYF
- | TRBJ2-5 | 12 | TRBV7-2 | - | TGTGCCAGCAGCCCGAAGGGGGAGACCCAGTACTTC | CASSPKGETQYF
- | TRBJ1-1 | 13 | TRBV5-1 | - | TGCGCCAGCAGCTTTTTCGGAAACACTGAAGCTTTCTTT | CASSFFGNTEAFF
- | TRBJ2-7 | 13 | TRBV6-5 | - | TGTGCCAGCAGCCCCGGGCCGAACTACGAGCAGTACTTC | CASSPGPNYEQYF
- | TRBJ2-7 | 16 | TRBV27 | - | TGTGCCAGCAGTTTAATAAGGGCAGGGCGCTCCTACGAGCAGTACTTC | CASSLIRAGRSYEQYF
- | TRBJ1-2 | 12 | TRBV11-2 | - | TGTGCCAGCAGCTTAGCCGCCGATGGCTACACCTTC | CASSLAADGYTF
- | TRBJ1-2 | 11 | TRBV20-1 | - | TGCAGTGCTAGGGTTCCTTATGGCTACACCTTC | CSARVPYGYTF
- | TRBJ1-5 | 14 | TRBV5-5 | - | TGTGCCAGCAGCTTGGCCAGGGTCGGGCAGCCCCAGCATTTT | CASSLARVGQPQHF
- | TRBJ1-2 | 13 | TRBV28 | - | TGTGCCAGCAGACCCCCAGTTTCCCAGCTCTACACCTTC | CASRPPVSQLYTF